This TCR beta chain was found in a study of shared clonotypes between healthy human individuals. Here immunoSEQ multiplex PCR was the method, and the copy in TCRdb shows in-frame clones only, minus some. The sample includes approximately 1.4 million clones, approximately 98% of them seen just once. This clonotype was sampled from a man aged 30 to 45 in good health. The source material was naive CD4+ T cells sorted from blood. Stated subset: CD45RA+ positively selected.

This CDR3 is CASSARTSIDTQYF. CDR3 in DNA: TGTGCCAGCAGTGCGAGGACTAGTATCGATACGCAGTATTTT. The rearrangement uses TRBV25-1 and TRBJ2-3; 7 positions agree with TRBD2. The V gene end was trimmed by 4 bases and the J gene end by 6 bases; junction bases not matched to a gene: 7. The CDR3 sequence is 14 residues long. Germline assignment: CDR1 MGHDK and CDR2 SYGVNS.